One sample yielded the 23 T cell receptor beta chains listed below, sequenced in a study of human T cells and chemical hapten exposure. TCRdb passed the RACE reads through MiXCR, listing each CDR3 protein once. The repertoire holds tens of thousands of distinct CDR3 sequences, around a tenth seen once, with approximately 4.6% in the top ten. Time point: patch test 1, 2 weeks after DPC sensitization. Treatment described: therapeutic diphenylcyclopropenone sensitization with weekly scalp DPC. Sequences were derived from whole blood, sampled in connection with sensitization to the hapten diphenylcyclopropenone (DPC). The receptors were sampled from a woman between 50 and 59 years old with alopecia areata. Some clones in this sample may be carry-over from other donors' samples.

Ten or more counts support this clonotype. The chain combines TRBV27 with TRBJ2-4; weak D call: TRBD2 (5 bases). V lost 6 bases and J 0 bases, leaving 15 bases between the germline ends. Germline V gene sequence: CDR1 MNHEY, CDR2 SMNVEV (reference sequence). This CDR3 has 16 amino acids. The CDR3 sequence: CASSPPFGLAKNIQYF. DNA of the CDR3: TGTGCCAGCAGCCCTCCATTCGGACTAGCCAAAAACATTCAGTACTTC.

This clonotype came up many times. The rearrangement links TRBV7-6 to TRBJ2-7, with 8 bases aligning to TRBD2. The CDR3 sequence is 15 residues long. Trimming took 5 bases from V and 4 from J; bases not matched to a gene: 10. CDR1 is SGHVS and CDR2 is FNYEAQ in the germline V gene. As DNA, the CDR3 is TGTGCCAGCAGCCCAAGCGGGAGTGGCCCTTACGAGCAGTACTTC. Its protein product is CASSPSGSGPYEQYF.

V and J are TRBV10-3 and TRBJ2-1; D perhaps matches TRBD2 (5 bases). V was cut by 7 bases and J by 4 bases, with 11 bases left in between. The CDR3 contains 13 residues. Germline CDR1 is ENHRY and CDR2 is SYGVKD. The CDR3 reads CAINSETYNEQFF. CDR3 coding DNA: TGTGCCATCAATAGCGAGACTTACAATGAGCAGTTCTTC.

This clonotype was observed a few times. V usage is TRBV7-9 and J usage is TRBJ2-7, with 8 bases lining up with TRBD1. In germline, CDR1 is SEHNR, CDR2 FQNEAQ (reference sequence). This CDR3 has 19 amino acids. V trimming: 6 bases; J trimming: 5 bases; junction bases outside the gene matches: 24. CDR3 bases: TGTGCCAGCAGTTCTACCGGGACAGGCACTAGCTTTGCCCCGCACGAGCAGTACTTC. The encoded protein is CASSSTGTGTSFAPHEQYF.

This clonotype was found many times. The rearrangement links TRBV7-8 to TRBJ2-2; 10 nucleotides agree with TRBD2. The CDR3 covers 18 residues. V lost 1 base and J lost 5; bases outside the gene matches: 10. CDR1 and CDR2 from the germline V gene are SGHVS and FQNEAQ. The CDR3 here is CASSLVTGTSAWTGELFF. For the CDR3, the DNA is TGTGCCAGCAGCTTAGTTACCGGGACTAGCGCATGGACCGGGGAGCTGTTTTTT.

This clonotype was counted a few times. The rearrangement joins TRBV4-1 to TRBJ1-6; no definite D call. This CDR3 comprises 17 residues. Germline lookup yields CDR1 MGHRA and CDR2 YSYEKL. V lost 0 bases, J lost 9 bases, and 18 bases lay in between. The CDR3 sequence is CASSQDNRVGSGSPLHF. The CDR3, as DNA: TGCGCCAGCAGCCAAGATAATAGGGTGGGTTCGGGTTCACCCCTCCACTTT.

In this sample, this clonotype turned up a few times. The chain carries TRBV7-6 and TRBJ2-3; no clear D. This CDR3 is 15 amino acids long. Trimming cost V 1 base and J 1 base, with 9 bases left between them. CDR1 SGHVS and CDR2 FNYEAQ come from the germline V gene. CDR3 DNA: TGTGCCAGCAGCTTAGGGGTCCGGGGCACAGATACGCAGTATTTT. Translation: CASSLGVRGTDTQYF.

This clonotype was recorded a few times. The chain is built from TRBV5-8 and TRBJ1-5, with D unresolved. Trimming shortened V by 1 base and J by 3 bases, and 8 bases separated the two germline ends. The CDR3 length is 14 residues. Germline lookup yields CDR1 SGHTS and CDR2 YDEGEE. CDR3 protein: CASSLYGYNQPQHF. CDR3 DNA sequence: TGTGCCAGCAGCTTGTATGGATACAATCAGCCCCAGCATTTT.

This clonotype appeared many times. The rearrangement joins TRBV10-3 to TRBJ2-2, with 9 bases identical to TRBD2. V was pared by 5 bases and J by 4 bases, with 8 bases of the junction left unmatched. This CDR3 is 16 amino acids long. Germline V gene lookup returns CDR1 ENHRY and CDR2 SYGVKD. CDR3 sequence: CAISNPSGDITGELFF. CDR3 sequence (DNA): TGTGCCATCAGTAATCCTAGCGGGGACATCACCGGGGAGCTGTTTTTT.

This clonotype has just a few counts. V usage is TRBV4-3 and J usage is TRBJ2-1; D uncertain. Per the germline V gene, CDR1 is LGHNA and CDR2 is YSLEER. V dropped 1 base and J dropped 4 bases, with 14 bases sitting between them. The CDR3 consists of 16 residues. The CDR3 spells CASSQVLGTGYNEQFF. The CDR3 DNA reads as TGCGCCAGCAGCCAAGTTCTGGGAACCGGGTACAATGAGCAGTTCTTC.

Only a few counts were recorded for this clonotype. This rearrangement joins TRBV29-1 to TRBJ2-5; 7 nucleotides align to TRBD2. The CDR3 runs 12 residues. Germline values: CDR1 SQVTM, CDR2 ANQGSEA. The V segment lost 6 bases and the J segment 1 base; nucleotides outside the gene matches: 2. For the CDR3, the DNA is TGCAGCGTGGAGCGGGGCCAAGAGACCCAGTACTTC. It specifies CSVERGQETQYF.

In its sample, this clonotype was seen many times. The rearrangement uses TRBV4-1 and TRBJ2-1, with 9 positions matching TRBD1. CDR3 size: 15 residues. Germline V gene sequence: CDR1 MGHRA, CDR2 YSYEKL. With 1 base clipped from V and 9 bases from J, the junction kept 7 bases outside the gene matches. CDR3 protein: CASSQAGTGSSEQFF. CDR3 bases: TGCGCCAGCAGCCAAGCCGGGACAGGGAGTAGTGAGCAGTTCTTC.

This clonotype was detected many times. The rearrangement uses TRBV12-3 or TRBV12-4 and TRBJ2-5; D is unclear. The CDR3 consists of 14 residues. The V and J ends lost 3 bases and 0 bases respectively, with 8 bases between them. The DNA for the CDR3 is TGTGCCAGCAGTTTTGAGCCGTACCAAGAGACCCAGTACTTC. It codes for CASSFEPYQETQYF.

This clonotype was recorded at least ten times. The CDR3 here is CASSTHSSGNTIYF. The CDR3 DNA reads TGTGCCAGCAGCACCCACAGCTCTGGAAACACCATATATTTT. This chain uses TRBV7-9 with TRBJ1-3; D gene unclear. This CDR3 spans 14 amino acids. CDR1 and CDR2 from the germline V gene are SEHNR and FQNEAQ (reference sequence). Deletions cut 5 bases from V and 0 bases from J, with 8 bases between.

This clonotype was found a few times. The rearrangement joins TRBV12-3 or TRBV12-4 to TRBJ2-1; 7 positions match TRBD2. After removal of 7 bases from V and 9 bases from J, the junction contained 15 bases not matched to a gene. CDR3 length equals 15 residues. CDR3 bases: TGTGCCAGCATAGAGGCGGGAGAAGAGGTTTTTGAGCAGTTCTTC. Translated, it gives CASIEAGEEVFEQFF.

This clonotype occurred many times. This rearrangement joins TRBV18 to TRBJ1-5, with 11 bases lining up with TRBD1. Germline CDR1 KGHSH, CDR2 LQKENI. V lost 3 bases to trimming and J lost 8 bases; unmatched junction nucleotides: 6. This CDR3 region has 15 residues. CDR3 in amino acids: CASSPGTGGNKPQHF. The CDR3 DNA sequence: TGTGCCAGCTCACCCGGGACAGGGGGAAATAAGCCCCAGCATTTT.

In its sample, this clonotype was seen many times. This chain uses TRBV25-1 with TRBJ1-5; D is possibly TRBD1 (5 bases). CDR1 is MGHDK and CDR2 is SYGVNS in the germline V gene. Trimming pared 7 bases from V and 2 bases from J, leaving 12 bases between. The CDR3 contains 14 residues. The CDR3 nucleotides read TGTGCCAGCAACACGGCAGGGCGCAATCAGCCCCAGCATTTT. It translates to CASNTAGRNQPQHF.

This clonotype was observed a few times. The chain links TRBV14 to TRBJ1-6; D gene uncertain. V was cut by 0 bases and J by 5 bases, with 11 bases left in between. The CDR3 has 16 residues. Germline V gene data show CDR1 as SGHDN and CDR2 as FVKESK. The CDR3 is CASSQDKGTHNSPLHF. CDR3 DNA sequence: TGTGCCAGCAGCCAAGATAAGGGCACCCATAATTCACCCCTCCACTTT.

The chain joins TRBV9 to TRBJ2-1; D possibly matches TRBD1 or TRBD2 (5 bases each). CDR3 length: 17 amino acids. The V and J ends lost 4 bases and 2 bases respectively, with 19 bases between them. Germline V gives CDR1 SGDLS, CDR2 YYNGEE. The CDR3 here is CASSPREVGVAYNEQFF. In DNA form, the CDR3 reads TGTGCCAGCAGCCCAAGAGAGGTGGGGGTAGCCTACAATGAGCAGTTCTTC.

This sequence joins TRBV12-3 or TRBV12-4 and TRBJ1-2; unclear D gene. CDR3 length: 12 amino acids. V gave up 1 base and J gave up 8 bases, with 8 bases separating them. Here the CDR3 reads CASSLGYNGYTF. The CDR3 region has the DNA TGTGCCAGCAGTTTAGGGTACAACGGCTACACCTTC.

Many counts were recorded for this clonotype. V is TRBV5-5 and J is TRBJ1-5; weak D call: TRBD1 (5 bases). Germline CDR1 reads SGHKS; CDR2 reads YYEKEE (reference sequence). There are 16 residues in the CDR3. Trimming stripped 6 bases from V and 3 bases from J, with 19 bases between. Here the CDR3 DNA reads TGTGCCAGCACCATCACCCTGGGGCAGCACAATCAGCCCCAGCATTTT. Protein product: CASTITLGQHNQPQHF.

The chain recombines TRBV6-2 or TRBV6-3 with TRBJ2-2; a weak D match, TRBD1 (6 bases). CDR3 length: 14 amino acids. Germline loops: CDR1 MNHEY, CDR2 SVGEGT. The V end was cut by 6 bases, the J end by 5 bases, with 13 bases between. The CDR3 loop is CASSKTGPTGELFF. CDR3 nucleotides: TGTGCCAGCAGCAAGACAGGTCCTACCGGGGAGCTGTTTTTT.

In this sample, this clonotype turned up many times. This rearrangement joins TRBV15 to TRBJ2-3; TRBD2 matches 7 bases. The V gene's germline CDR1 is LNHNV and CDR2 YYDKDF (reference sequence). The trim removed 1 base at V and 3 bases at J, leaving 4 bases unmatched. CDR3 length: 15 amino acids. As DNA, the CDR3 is TGTGCCACCAGCAGAGCCCCGCGGGAGACAGATACGCAGTATTTT. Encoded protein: CATSRAPRETDTQYF.